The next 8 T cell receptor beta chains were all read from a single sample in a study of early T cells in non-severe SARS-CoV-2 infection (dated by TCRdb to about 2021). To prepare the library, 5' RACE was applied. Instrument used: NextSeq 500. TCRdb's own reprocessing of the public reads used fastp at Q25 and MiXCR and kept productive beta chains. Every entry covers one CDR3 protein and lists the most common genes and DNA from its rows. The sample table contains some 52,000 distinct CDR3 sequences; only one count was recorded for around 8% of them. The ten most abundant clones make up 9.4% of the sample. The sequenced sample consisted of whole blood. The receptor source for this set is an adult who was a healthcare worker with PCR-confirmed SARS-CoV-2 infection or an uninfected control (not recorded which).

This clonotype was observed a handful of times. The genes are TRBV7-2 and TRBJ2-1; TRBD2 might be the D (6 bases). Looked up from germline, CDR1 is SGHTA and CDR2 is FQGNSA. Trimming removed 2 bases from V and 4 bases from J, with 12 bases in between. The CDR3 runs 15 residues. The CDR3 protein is CASSLSAGSYNEQFF. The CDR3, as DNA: TGTGCCAGCAGCTTATCGGCGGGAAGTTACAATGAGCAGTTCTTC.

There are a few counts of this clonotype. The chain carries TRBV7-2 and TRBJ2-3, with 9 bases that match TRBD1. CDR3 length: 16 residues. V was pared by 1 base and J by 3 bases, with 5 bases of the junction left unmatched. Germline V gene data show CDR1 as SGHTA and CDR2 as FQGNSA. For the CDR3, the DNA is TGTGCCAGCAGCTTAGTCGGGACAGGGATAACAGATACGCAGTATTTT. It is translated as CASSLVGTGITDTQYF.

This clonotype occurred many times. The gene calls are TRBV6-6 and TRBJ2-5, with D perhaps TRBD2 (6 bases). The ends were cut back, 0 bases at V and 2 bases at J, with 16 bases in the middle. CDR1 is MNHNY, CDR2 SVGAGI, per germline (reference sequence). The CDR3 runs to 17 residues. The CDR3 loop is CASSYSIPGGVQETQYF. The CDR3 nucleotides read TGTGCCAGCAGTTACTCGATCCCGGGCGGGGTACAAGAGACCCAGTACTTC.

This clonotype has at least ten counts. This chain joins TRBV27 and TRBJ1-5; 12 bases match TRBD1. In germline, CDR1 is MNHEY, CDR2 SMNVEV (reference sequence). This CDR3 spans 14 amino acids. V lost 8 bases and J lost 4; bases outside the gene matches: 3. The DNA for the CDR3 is TGTGCCAGCGGGACAGGGGGCGCGAATCAGCCCCAGCATTTT. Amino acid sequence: CASGTGGANQPQHF.

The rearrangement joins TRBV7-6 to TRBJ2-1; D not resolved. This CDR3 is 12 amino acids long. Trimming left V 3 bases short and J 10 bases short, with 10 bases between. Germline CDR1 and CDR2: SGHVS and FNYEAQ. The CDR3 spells CASSLSFGEQFF. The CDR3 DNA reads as TGTGCCAGCAGCTTGAGTTTCGGGGAGCAGTTCTTC.

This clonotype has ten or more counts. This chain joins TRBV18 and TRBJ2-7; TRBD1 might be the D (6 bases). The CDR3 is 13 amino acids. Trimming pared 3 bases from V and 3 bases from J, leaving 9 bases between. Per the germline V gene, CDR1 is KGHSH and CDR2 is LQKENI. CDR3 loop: CASSPRDNYEQYF. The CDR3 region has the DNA TGTGCCAGCTCACCCCGGGACAACTACGAGCAGTACTTC.

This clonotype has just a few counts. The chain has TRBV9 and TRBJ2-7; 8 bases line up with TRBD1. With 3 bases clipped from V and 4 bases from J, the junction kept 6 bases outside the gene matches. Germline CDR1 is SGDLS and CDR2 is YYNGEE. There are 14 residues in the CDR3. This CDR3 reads CASSAGGARYEQYF. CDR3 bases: TGTGCCAGCAGCGCAGGGGGCGCGAGGTACGAGCAGTACTTC.

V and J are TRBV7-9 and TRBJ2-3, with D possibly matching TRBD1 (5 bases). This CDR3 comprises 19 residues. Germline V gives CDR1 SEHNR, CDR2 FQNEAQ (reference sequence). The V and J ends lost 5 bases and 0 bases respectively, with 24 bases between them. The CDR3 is CASSPSLGRTPQSTDTQYF. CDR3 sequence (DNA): TGTGCCAGCAGCCCCTCGCTGGGGCGGACCCCTCAGAGCACAGATACGCAGTATTTT.